The rows below give T cell receptor beta chains drawn from one sample of a study of memory CD4+ T cells and cytomegalovirus serostatus. Assay: immunoSEQ multiplex PCR; the TCRdb copy retains only in-frame clones and omits some. The sample lists about 50,000 clones, about 77% occurring once. The source material was memory CD4+ T cells from blood. All receptors derive from an adult in good health and CMV-seronegative. Each CDR3 is given with its conserved first and last residue. Fields, in order: clone size, V gene, CDR3 protein. Some rows mark clone size as missing; the rest say once, few, many or name a class of expanded clone.

clone_size: .
v_call: TRBV5-1
cdr3_aa: CASSLAGPGTGELFF

clone_size: .
v_call: TRBV5-1
cdr3_aa: CASSLAATGRVNYGYTF

clone_size: .
v_call: TRBV5-1
cdr3_aa: CASSPGDSPRAREQYF

clone_size: .
v_call: TRBV6-5
cdr3_aa: CASSYSREKLFF

clone_size: .
v_call: TRBV29-1
cdr3_aa: CSVEGRADTQYF

clone_size: medium-sized
v_call: TRBV7-9
cdr3_aa: CASSLEVAVYGYTF

clone_size: .
v_call: TRBV2
cdr3_aa: CASSERGASNYGYTF

clone_size: once
v_call: TRBV5-1
cdr3_aa: CASSSGTGPNTEAFF

clone_size: .
v_call: TRBV4-1
cdr3_aa: CASSLQRGAAITDTQYF

clone_size: .
v_call: TRBV18
cdr3_aa: CASSIQTGRYNEQFF

clone_size: .
v_call: TRBV7-9
cdr3_aa: CASSLGAEGGQPQHF

clone_size: .
v_call: TRBV19
cdr3_aa: CATSGQGTGETQYF

clone_size: .
v_call: TRBV10-1
cdr3_aa: CASRAEMNTEAFF

clone_size: few
v_call: TRBV6-1
cdr3_aa: CASSALGGTFEAFF

clone_size: .
v_call: TRBV18
cdr3_aa: CASSVDREAAFF

clone_size: few
v_call: TRBV7-2
cdr3_aa: CASSLAGAGTTDTQYF

clone_size: .
v_call: TRBV5-6
cdr3_aa: CASSPWTSGWQETQYF

clone_size: .
v_call: TRBV7-9
cdr3_aa: CASSTGTGGLEQYF

clone_size: .
v_call: TRBV6-1
cdr3_aa: CASSDGGGAFKQYF

clone_size: few
v_call: TRBV29-1
cdr3_aa: CSVEKGGPYGYTF